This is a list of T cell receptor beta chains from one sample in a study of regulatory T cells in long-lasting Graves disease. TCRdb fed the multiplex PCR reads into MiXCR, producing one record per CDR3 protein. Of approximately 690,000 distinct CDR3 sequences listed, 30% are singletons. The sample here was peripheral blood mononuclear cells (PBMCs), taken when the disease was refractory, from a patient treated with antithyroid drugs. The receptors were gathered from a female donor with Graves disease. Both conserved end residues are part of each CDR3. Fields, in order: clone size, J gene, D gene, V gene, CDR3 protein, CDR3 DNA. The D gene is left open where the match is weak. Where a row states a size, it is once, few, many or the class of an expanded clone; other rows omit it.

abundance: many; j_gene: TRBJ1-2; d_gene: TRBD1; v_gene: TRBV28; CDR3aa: CASSITGVNYGYTF; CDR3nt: TGTGCCAGCAGTATAACAGGGGTCAACTATGGCTACACCTTC
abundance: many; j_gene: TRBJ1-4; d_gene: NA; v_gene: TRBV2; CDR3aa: CASKGQDHEKLFF; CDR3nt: TGTGCCAGCAAGGGGCAGGACCATGAAAAACTGTTTTTT
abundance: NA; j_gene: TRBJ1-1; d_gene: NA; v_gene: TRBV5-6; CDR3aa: CASSFTGRTEAFF; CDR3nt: TGTGCCAGCAGCTTTACAGGGCGAACTGAAGCTTTCTTT
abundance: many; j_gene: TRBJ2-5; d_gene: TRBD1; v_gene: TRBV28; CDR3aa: CASSYPLTGKSVTQYF; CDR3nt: TGTGCCAGCAGTTACCCACTGACAGGGAAAAGCGTGACCCAGTACTTC
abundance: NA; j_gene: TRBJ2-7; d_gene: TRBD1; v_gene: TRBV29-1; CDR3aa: CSVGNLRGQGYREQYF; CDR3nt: TGCAGCGTTGGTAATCTGAGGGGACAGGGATATAGGGAGCAGTACTTC
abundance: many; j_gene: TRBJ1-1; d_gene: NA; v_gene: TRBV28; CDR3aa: CASMNYANTEAFF; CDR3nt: TGTGCCAGCATGAATTACGCCAACACTGAAGCTTTCTTT
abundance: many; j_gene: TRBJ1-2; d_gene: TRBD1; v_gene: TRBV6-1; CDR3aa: CASRNRGRNSYGYTF; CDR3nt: TGTGCCAGCAGGAACAGGGGGCGAAACTCCTATGGCTACACCTTC
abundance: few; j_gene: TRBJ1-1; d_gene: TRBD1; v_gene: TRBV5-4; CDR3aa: CASRGTGRDEAFF; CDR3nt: TGTGCCAGCAGGGGGACAGGGAGGGATGAAGCTTTCTTT
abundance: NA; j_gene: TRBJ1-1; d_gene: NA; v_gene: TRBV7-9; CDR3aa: CASSLGPPEMNTEAFF; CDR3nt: TGTGCCAGCAGCTTAGGCCCACCGGAGATGAACACTGAAGCTTTCTTT
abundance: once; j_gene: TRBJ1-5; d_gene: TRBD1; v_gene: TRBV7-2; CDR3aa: CASSWSGTGNQPQHF; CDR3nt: TGTGCCAGCAGCTGGTCCGGGACAGGGAATCAGCCCCAGCATTTT
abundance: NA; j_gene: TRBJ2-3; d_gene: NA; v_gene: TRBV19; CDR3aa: CASSTQPLPGDTQYF; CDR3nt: TGTGCCAGTAGTACTCAACCACTACCGGGAGATACGCAGTATTTT
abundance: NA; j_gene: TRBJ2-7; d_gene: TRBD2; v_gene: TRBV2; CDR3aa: CTSKIAGAYEQYF; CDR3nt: TGTACCAGCAAGATAGCGGGGGCCTACGAGCAGTACTTC
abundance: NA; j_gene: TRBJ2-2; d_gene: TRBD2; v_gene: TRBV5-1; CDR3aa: CASSLWAGANTGELFF; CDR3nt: TGCGCCAGCAGCTTGTGGGCGGGAGCGAACACCGGGGAGCTGTTTTTT
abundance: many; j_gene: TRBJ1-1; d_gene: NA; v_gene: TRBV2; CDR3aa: CASRTTVQGAFF; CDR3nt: TGTGCCAGCAGGACCACAGTACAGGGAGCTTTCTTT
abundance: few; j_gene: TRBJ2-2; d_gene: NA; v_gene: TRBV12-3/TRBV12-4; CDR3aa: CASPTGFTGELFF; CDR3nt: TGTGCCAGCCCTACGGGGTTCACCGGGGAGCTGTTTTTT
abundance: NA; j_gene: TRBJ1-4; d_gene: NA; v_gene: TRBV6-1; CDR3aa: CASSNFLPAATNEKLFF; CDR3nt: TGTGCCAGCAGTAATTTCCTTCCGGCAGCAACTAATGAAAAACTGTTTTTT
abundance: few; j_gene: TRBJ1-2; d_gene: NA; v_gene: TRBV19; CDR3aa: CASSLTEAGYTF; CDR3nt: TGTGCCAGTAGTCTGACAGAAGCTGGCTACACCTTC
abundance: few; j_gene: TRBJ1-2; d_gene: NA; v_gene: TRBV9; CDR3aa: CASSVSRGDGYTF; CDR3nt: TGTGCCAGCAGCGTATCGCGGGGCGACGGCTACACCTTC
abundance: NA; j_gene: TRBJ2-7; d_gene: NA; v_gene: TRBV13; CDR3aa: CASSIEEREQYF; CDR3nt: TGTGCCAGCAGCATTGAAGAGCGCGAGCAGTACTTC
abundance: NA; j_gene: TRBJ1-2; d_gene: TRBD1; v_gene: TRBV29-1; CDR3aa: CSVNIPGQGKGYTF; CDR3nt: TGCAGCGTCAACATCCCGGGACAGGGGAAAGGCTACACCTTC
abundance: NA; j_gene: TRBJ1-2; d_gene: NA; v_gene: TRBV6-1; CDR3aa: CASRDGASSYGYTF; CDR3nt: TGTGCCAGCAGGGACGGGGCTTCGTCCTATGGCTACACCTTC
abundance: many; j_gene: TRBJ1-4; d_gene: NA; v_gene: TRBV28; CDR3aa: CASSPTHPVEKLFF; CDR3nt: TGTGCCAGCAGTCCGACTCATCCGGTGGAAAAACTGTTTTTT
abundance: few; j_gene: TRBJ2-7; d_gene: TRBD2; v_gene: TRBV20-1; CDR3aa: CSATAGGSYEQYF; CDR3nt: TGCAGTGCTACAGCGGGAGGAAGCTACGAGCAGTACTTC
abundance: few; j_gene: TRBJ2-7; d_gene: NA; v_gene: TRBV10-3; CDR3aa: CAIGSRRGQNTLEQYF; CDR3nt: TGTGCCATCGGAAGCAGGCGCGGGCAGAATACACTCGAGCAGTACTTC
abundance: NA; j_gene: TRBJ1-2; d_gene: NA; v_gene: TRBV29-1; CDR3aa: CSVDQAFYGYTF; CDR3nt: TGCAGCGTTGACCAGGCGTTCTATGGCTACACCTTC
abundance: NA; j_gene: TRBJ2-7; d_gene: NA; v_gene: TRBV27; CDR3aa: CASSPHQGTYEQYF; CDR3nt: TGTGCCAGCAGTCCGCATCAGGGTACCTACGAGCAGTACTTC
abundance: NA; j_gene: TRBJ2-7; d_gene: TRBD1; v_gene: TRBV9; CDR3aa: CASSVEDRGYEQYF; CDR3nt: TGTGCCAGCAGCGTAGAGGACAGGGGCTACGAGCAGTACTTC
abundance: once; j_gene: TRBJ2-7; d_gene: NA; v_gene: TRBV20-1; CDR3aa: CSANDRAYEQYF; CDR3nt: TGCAGTGCTAATGACAGAGCCTACGAGCAGTACTTC
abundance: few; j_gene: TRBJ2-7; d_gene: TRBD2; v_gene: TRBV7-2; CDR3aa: CASSASGSPEQYF; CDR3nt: TGTGCCAGCAGTGCTAGCGGGAGTCCCGAGCAGTACTTC
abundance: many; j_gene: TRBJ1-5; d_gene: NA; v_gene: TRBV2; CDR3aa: CASSQTESNQPQHF; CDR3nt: TGTGCCAGCAGCCAGACCGAGAGCAATCAGCCCCAGCATTTT